The 18 T cell receptor beta chains below all came from one sample that was sequenced in a study of blood T cell repertoires in COVID-19. TCRdb keeps only in-frame clones here, not all; method: immunoSEQ multiplex PCR. The sample contains about 52,000 clones, roughly 89% of which appear only once. The source material was peripheral blood. The receptors were sampled from a man older than 75 with active or convalescent COVID-19.

The chain combines TRBV7-2 with TRBJ2-7, with TRBD1 matching 9 bases. Germline V gene sequence: CDR1 SGHTA, CDR2 FQGNSA. The CDR3 consists of 14 residues. V lost 3 bases and J lost 2; bases outside the gene matches: 2. CDR3 sequence: CASSFGTGPYEQYF. In DNA, the CDR3 is TGTGCCAGCAGCTTTGGGACAGGGCCCTACGAGCAGTACTTC.

The chain links TRBV29-1 to TRBJ2-7; TRBD2 matches at 14 bases. The CDR3 runs 18 residues. J lost 1 base, V lost 6 bases, and 14 bases had no gene match. Germline-derived CDR1 and CDR2 are SQVTM and ANQGSEA. CDR3 sequence: CSVYSPGLAGVRSYEQYF. DNA for the CDR3: TGCAGCGTATACAGTCCGGGACTAGCGGGAGTGAGGTCCTACGAGCAGTACTTC.

This clone was found a few times. The chain is built from TRBV6-5 and TRBJ1-2; D is uncertain. The CDR3 is 12 residues long. Germline V gene lookup returns CDR1 MNHEY and CDR2 SVGAGI. V lost 4 bases and J 4 bases, leaving 7 bases between the germline ends. The CDR3 region is CASSSTVYGYTF. Here the CDR3 DNA reads TGTGCCAGCAGTTCAACGGTCTATGGCTACACCTTC.

The V call is TRBV10-1, the J call TRBJ2-7, with 7 bases identical to TRBD1. V lost 10 bases, J lost 1 base, and 7 bases stayed unmatched. The germline CDR1 and CDR2 sequences are WNHNN and SYGVQD (reference sequence). This CDR3 has 13 residues. CDR3 residues: CATALTGSYEQYF. CDR3 nucleotide sequence: TGCGCCACCGCCTTGACAGGGTCCTACGAGCAGTACTTC.

The rearrangement links TRBV6-5 to TRBJ2-1; D is undetermined. The germline CDR1 and CDR2 sequences are MNHEY and SVGAGI. V was shortened by 8 bases and J by 6 bases, with 14 bases between the two germline ends. The CDR3 sequence is 13 residues long. The CDR3 spells CASARTVFNEQFF. As DNA, the CDR3 is TGTGCCAGCGCACGTACAGTTTTCAATGAGCAGTTCTTC.

The chain employs TRBV7-8 and TRBJ2-1, with 10 bases aligning to TRBD2. Trimming took 5 bases from V and 5 from J; bases not matched to a gene: 12. The CDR3 spans 17 residues. From germline, CDR1 is SGHVS and CDR2 FQNEAQ. The CDR3 spells CASSLSPGTSVNNEQFF. The CDR3 nucleotides read TGTGCCAGCAGCCTTAGCCCCGGGACTAGCGTGAACAATGAGCAGTTCTTC.

The rearrangement uses TRBV27 and TRBJ1-6; no definite D call. CDR3 length: 15 amino acids. Germline values: CDR1 MNHEY, CDR2 SMNVEV (reference sequence). The V gene lost 7 bases and the J gene lost 5 bases, with 15 bases spanning the gap. CDR3 sequence reads: CASKIRLGDNSPLHF. The CDR3 DNA reads as TGTGCCAGCAAGATCCGGCTCGGGGATAATTCACCCCTCCACTTT.

This clone came up a few times. The V call is TRBV5-1, the J call TRBJ2-7; D remains unclear. Trimming stripped 2 bases from V and 3 bases from J, with 12 bases between. Germline V gene data show CDR1 as SGHRS and CDR2 as YFSETQ. The CDR3 spans 14 residues. The CDR3 sequence is CASSFEKAVYEQYF. The CDR3 DNA reads TGCGCCAGCAGCTTTGAAAAAGCTGTCTACGAGCAGTACTTC.

This clone occurred once. The rearrangement links TRBV2 to TRBJ1-1; D unresolved. Trimming took off 7 bases at V and 1 base at J, with 10 bases between the two ends. Germline V CDR1 and CDR2: SNHLY, FYNNEI. The CDR3 loop spans 13 amino acids. The CDR3, as DNA: TGTGCCAGCACGGGTAACTCGAACACTGAAGCTTTCTTT. Residues: CASTGNSNTEAFF.

This chain uses TRBV7-8 with TRBJ2-1; possibly TRBD2 for D (5 bases). The CDR3 extends over 15 amino acids. Germline assignment: CDR1 SGHVS and CDR2 FQNEAQ. V was clipped by 8 bases and J by 9 bases, with 23 bases between them. The CDR3 DNA is TGTGCCAGCCGGCTGGACTGGGCTGATATGGGTGAGCAGTTCTTC. This translates into CASRLDWADMGEQFF.

This clone appeared a few times. The chain combines TRBV5-5 with TRBJ2-7; 7 bases are shared with TRBD1. Trimming cost V 5 bases and J 0 bases; bases outside gene matches: 11. Germline-derived CDR1 and CDR2 are SGHKS and YYEKEE (reference sequence). This CDR3 has 16 amino acids. As DNA, the CDR3 is TGTGCCAGCAGTCACTCCACTAGGGACAGCTCCTACGAGCAGTACTTC. It codes for CASSHSTRDSSYEQYF.

The chain couples TRBV19 to TRBJ2-3; 7 bases fit TRBD2. This CDR3 contains 14 residues. The germline CDR1 and CDR2 sequences are LNHDA and SQIVND (reference sequence). The junction had 7 bases not matched to a gene; V was cut back by 7 bases and J by 3 bases. The DNA of the CDR3 is TGTGCCAGTACGGGGGGACCCTCGACAGATACGCAGTATTTT. Protein: CASTGGPSTDTQYF.

The chain recombines TRBV19 with TRBJ1-1; possibly TRBD1 for D (6 bases). The V gene's germline CDR1 is LNHDA and CDR2 SQIVND (reference sequence). This CDR3 region has 15 residues. V gave up 5 bases and J gave up 11 bases, with 24 bases separating them. The CDR3 nucleotides are TGTGCCAGTAGTCTACGGGGCGGGGGGCCCCATACGGCTTTCTTT. As protein: CASSLRGGGPHTAFF.

The rearrangement links TRBV29-1 to TRBJ1-2, with 8 bases identical to TRBD1. The junction had 5 bases not matched to a gene; V was cut back by 7 bases and J by 7 bases. Germline CDR1 reads SQVTM; CDR2 reads ANQGSEA. The CDR3 is made up of 11 amino acids. This CDR3 is CSGGQGGGYTF. In nucleotides, the CDR3 is TGCAGCGGTGGACAGGGAGGTGGCTACACCTTC.

V usage is TRBV29-1 and J usage is TRBJ2-5, with TRBD1 identical over 8 bases. The germline gives CDR1 SQVTM, CDR2 ANQGSEA. The CDR3 loop spans 12 amino acids. CDR3 sequence reads: CSQSTGGETQYF. CDR3 nucleotide sequence: TGCAGTCAGTCCACAGGGGGAGAGACCCAGTACTTC.

V gene TRBV7-9 combines with J gene TRBJ1-3; D is undetermined. The CDR3 runs to 16 residues. V shed 3 bases and J shed 1 base, with 13 bases lying between them. Germline CDR1 reads SEHNR; CDR2 reads FQNEAQ (reference sequence). CDR3 nucleotides: TGTGCCAGCAGCTTGTCAGGTGTCCGGTCTGGAAACACCATATATTTT. Its protein product is CASSLSGVRSGNTIYF.

This chain links TRBV19 with TRBJ2-7; 7 bases are a match to TRBD2. Germline CDR1 is LNHDA and CDR2 is SQIVND (reference sequence). The length of the CDR3 is 14 residues. The J segment lost 0 bases and the V segment lost 3 bases, leaving 2 bases of the junction unmatched. CDR3 loop: CASSILADSYEQYF. CDR3 sequence (DNA): TGTGCCAGTAGTATCCTAGCGGACTCCTACGAGCAGTACTTC.

This clone was observed a handful of times. The chain carries TRBV19 and TRBJ1-1, with D perhaps matching TRBD1 (6 bases). Trimming removed 7 bases from V and 8 bases from J, with 11 bases in between. This CDR3 is 11 amino acids long. Germline-derived CDR1 and CDR2 are LNHDA and SQIVND (reference sequence). CDR3 residues: CASTIGQEAFF. The DNA of the CDR3 is TGTGCCAGTACCATCGGACAGGAAGCTTTCTTT. The variable domain in full, with the rest retrieved from reference TRBV19 and TRBJ1-1, is DGGITQSPKYLFRKEGQNVTLSCEQNLNHDAMYWYRQDPGQGLRLIYYSQIVNDFQKGDIAEGYSVSREKKESFPLTVTSAQKNPTAFYLCASTIGQEAFFGQGTRLTVV.